The 15 T cell receptor beta chains in this list originate from one sample, sequenced in a study of OX40 agonist ivuxolimab in advanced cancers. Some clones are missing from TCRdb's copy, which holds only in-frame ones; the method was immunoSEQ multiplex PCR. The top ten clones hold approximately 0.81% of a sample with roughly 71,000 clones, 75% to 90% of them seen once. The material sequenced was CD4+ or CD8+ T cells sorted from blood, taken in a trial of the OX40 agonist ivuxolimab. These receptors originate from an adult with an advanced solid tumor such as melanoma, head and neck, liver or kidney cancer.

V is TRBV5-1 and J is TRBJ2-6; a weak D match, TRBD1 (6 bases). The germline CDR1 and CDR2 sequences are SGHRS and YFSETQ. The CDR3 extends over 16 amino acids. Trimming left V 2 bases short and J 1 base short, with 10 bases between. The CDR3 sequence: CASSLPQGSGANVLTF. DNA of the CDR3: TGCGCCAGCAGCTTACCTCAGGGGTCTGGGGCCAACGTCCTGACTTTC.

CDR3 residues: CASSLGHAGGTEAFF. CDR3 in DNA: TGTGCCAGCAGTTTAGGACACGCTGGAGGCACTGAAGCTTTCTTT. The chain employs TRBV28 and TRBJ1-1, with D possibly being TRBD1 (5 bases). Germline lookup yields CDR1 MDHEN and CDR2 SYDVKM. The CDR3 is 15 amino acids. The V gene lost 2 bases and the J gene lost 4 bases, with 14 bases spanning the gap. Full variable domain (remainder filled in from reference TRBV28 and TRBJ1-1): DVKVTQSSRYLVKRTGEKVFLECVQDMDHENMFWYRQDPGLGLRLIYFSYDVKMKEKGDIPEGYSVSREKKERFSLILESASTNQTSMYLCASSLGHAGGTEAFFGQGTRLTVV.

The chain combines TRBV7-8 with TRBJ2-7; tentatively, D is TRBD1 or TRBD2 (5 bases each). Germline CDR1 reads SGHVS; CDR2 reads FQNEAQ. This CDR3 has 13 amino acids. V lost 8 bases and J lost 2, with 13 bases in between. The CDR3 loop is CASGSQGAYEQYF. As DNA, the CDR3 is TGTGCCAGCGGCTCCCAGGGAGCCTACGAGCAGTACTTC.

The gene calls are TRBV11-3 and TRBJ2-1; 10 nucleotides line up with TRBD2. Unmatched junction bases numbered 11, after V lost 3 bases and J lost 9 bases. Per germline, CDR1 SGHNT and CDR2 YENEEA. CDR3 size: 16 residues. The CDR3 loop is CASSFTSGRAGGEQFF. The CDR3 DNA sequence: TGTGCCAGCAGCTTTACAAGCGGGAGGGCAGGTGGTGAGCAGTTCTTC. Supplemented by reference TRBV11-3 and TRBJ2-1, the full variable domain reads EAGVVQSPRYKIIEKKQPVAFWCNPISGHNTLYWYLQNLGQGPELLIRYENEEAVDDSQLPKDRFSAERLKGVDSTLKIQPAELGDSAVYLCASSFTSGRAGGEQFFGPGTRLTVL.

The sample holds a few counts of this clone. This chain joins TRBV7-2 and TRBJ1-1; 7 bases are shared with TRBD1. Trimming removed 4 bases from V and 3 bases from J; junction bases left unmatched: 2. The CDR3 runs 13 residues. Germline lookup yields CDR1 SGHTA and CDR2 FQGNSA. In DNA, the CDR3 is TGTGCCAGCAGCTCCCAGGGGGACACTGAAGCTTTCTTT. The encoded protein is CASSSQGDTEAFF.

The J gene is TRBJ1-2, the V gene TRBV30; no definite D call. Germline CDR1 GTSNPN, CDR2 SVGIG (reference sequence). The ends were cut back, 0 bases at V and 4 bases at J, with 6 bases in the middle. This CDR3 spans 12 amino acids. In DNA, the CDR3 is TGTGCCTGGAGTGTAAACTCCTATGGCTACACCTTC. As protein: CAWSVNSYGYTF. The whole variable domain, remainder taken from reference TRBV30 and TRBJ1-2, is SQTIHQWPATLVQPVGSPLSLECTVEGTSNPNLYWYRQAAGRGLQLLFYSVGIGQISSEVPQNLSASRPQDRQFILSSKKLLLSDSGFYLCAWSVNSYGYTFGSGTRLTVV.

J is TRBJ2-7 and V is TRBV7-9; D tentatively fits TRBD1 or TRBD2 (6 bases each). In germline, CDR1 is SEHNR, CDR2 FQNEAQ (reference sequence). The V end lost 6 bases, the J end lost 4 bases, and 13 bases lay between the germline ends. This CDR3 comprises 13 residues. This CDR3 reads CASSPTGRYEQYF. CDR3 DNA sequence: TGTGCCAGCAGTCCTACAGGGAGGTACGAGCAGTACTTC.

The gene calls are TRBV5-4 and TRBJ2-7, with TRBD2 matching over 12 bases. Losses at the gene ends were 4 bases for V and 1 base for J; bases not matched to a gene: 6. The CDR3 contains 16 residues. Germline CDR1 reads SGHNT; CDR2 reads YYREEE (reference sequence). The CDR3 spells CASSPGLAGLSYEQYF. The CDR3 DNA reads as TGTGCCAGCAGCCCTGGACTAGCGGGATTATCCTACGAGCAGTACTTC.

DNA for the CDR3: TGCAGCGCCATACCCGGGGAGCGAGGCACAGATACGCAGTATTTT. Encoded protein: CSAIPGERGTDTQYF. The gene calls are TRBV29-1 and TRBJ2-3; possible D gene TRBD2, 5 bases. Germline CDR1 is SQVTM and CDR2 is ANQGSEA. V was pared by 7 bases and J by 1 base, with 18 bases between. The CDR3 totals 15 residues.

This chain links TRBV27 with TRBJ1-2, with D possibly TRBD1 on 5 matching bases. Between the trimmed V and J ends, which lost 6 bases and 4 bases, there was a span of 15 bases. This CDR3 is built from 14 residues. The germline CDR1 and CDR2 sequences are MNHEY and SMNVEV (reference sequence). CDR3: CASSPAGIGYGYTF. CDR3 sequence (DNA): TGTGCCAGCAGCCCTGCAGGGATCGGCTATGGCTACACCTTC.

J is TRBJ2-3 and V is TRBV18; D gene uncertain. CDR1 and CDR2 (germline): KGHSH, LQKENI. Trimming pared 6 bases from V and 6 bases from J, leaving 10 bases between. The length of the CDR3 is 12 residues. The CDR3 protein is CASSLKADTQYF. CDR3 DNA: TGTGCCAGCTCCCTCAAGGCGGATACGCAGTATTTT.

This clone was counted a few times. The J gene is TRBJ2-6, the V gene TRBV23-1; 11 bases are a match to TRBD1. TRBV23-1 counts as an open reading frame of uncertain function. This CDR3 is 18 amino acids long. V was pared by 2 bases and J by 0 bases, with 3 bases of the junction left unmatched. The CDR3 DNA reads as TGCGCCAGCAGTCAAGCCGGGACAGGGGGCTCTGGGGCCAACGTCCTGACTTTC. Its protein product is CASSQAGTGGSGANVLTF.

This clone was counted a single time. The chain is built from TRBV28 and TRBJ2-2; unclear D gene. The V end lost 8 bases, the J end lost 5 bases, and 9 bases lay between the germline ends. CDR1 MDHEN and CDR2 SYDVKM come from the germline V gene. This CDR3 spans 12 amino acids. The CDR3 loop is CASLLGTGELFF. DNA of the CDR3: TGTGCCAGCCTCCTGGGAACCGGGGAGCTGTTTTTT.

The V gene is TRBV30, the J gene TRBJ2-1; weak D call: TRBD1 (5 bases). The V gene's germline CDR1 is GTSNPN and CDR2 SVGIG (reference sequence). The CDR3 consists of 15 residues. The V end was cut by 0 bases, the J end by 4 bases, with 13 bases between. The DNA for the CDR3 is TGTGCCTGGAGTGTAATGGGGCTGCAGTACAATGAGCAGTTCTTC. The encoded protein is CAWSVMGLQYNEQFF.

The chain uses TRBV6-6 and TRBJ2-2; weak D call: TRBD1 (6 bases). Looked up from germline, CDR1 is MNHNY and CDR2 is SVGAGI (reference sequence). The length of the CDR3 is 14 residues. V was cut by 6 bases and J by 1 base, with 9 bases left in between. As DNA, the CDR3 is TGTGCCAGCAGCCGGGGACAGAACACCGGGGAGCTGTTTTTT. Amino acids: CASSRGQNTGELFF.